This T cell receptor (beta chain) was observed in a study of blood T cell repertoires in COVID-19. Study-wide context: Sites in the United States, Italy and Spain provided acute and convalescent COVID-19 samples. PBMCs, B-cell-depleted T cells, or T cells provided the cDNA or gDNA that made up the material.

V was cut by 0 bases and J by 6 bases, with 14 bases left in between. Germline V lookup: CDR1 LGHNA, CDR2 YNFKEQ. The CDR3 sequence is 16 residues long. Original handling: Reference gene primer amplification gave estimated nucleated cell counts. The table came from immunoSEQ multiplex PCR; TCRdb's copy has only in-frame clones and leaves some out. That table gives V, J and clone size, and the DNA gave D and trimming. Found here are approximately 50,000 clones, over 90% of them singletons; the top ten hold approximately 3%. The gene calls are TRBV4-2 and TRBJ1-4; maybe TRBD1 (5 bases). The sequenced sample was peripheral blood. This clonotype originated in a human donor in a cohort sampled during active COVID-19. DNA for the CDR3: TGTGCCAGCAGCCAAGAGGGAGGGACCCAGGATGAAAAACTGTTTTTT. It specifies CASSQEGGTQDEKLFF.